Reported below is one T cell receptor (beta chain). The sample originates from a study of blood T cell repertoires in COVID-19. Overall study context: Sites in the United States, Italy and Spain provided acute and convalescent COVID-19 samples. From T cells, B-cell-depleted T cells, or PBMCs came the material, which was cDNA or gDNA.

Those enrolled in Seattle joined during active infection and were followed longitudinally afterward. In germline, CDR1 is SNHLY, CDR2 FYNNEI. The CDR3 loop spans 16 amino acids. J gave up 6 bases and V 4 bases, and 14 bases lay outside the gene matches. The authors' processing: Amplification of reference gene primers provided the estimated nucleated cell counts. Libraries were prepared by immunoSEQ multiplex PCR; TCRdb keeps only in-frame clonotypes and omits some of them. That table is the source of V, J and clone size, and D and trimming were worked out from the DNA. The table records fewer than 300,000 clones, roughly 92% of them present only once.

Sample: peripheral blood. This sequence joins TRBV2 and TRBJ2-7, with TRBD2 matching over 8 bases. The TCR was taken from a young woman with COVID-19, enrolled during active disease. The CDR3 is CASSVGSGISIIEQYF. In DNA, the CDR3 is TGTGCCAGCAGTGTTGGTAGCGGGATAAGCATAATCGAGCAGTACTTC.